Below, one T cell receptor beta chain is given with its context. The method was immunoSEQ multiplex PCR; TCRdb's version includes in-frame clones alone and lacks a portion of them. The sample consists of roughly 500,000 clones, roughly 90% of them appearing once. In terms of age and location, participants ranged from roughly 18 to 95 years and lived in about two dozen US areas. Researchers sorted participants into cohorts using their self-reported clinical history. This sample was taken from a study of blood T cell repertoires in COVID-19. Study details: Some COVID-19 samples were acute and others convalescent; all came from the United States, Italy and Spain.

This CDR3 has 13 amino acids. V gave up 6 bases and J gave up 2 bases, with 10 bases separating them. Germline assignment: CDR1 SQVTM and CDR2 ANQGSEA. The sample comprised PBMCs or T cells enriched from blood (not recorded which). The chain links TRBV29-1 to TRBJ2-2; no clear D. The source is a woman aged 40-49 years who had recovered from COVID-19. The chain's CDR3 is CSVEPDNTGELFF. For the CDR3, the DNA is TGCAGCGTGGAGCCAGATAACACCGGGGAGCTGTTTTTT.